This T cell receptor (beta chain) originates from a study of shared clonotypes between healthy human individuals. Study-level results: In having few donors, the study represented limited genetic and exposure-history diversity.

TCRdb keeps only in-frame clones here, not all; method: immunoSEQ multiplex PCR. The sample holds about half a million clones, 81% seen once. Concerning this clone: What it recognizes is unknown.

Samples left unsorted employed around 90 million PBMCs for genomic DNA. Specimen: PBMCs. The clonotype comes from a woman in her thirties or forties in good health. Some clones in this sample may be carry-over from other donors' samples.

CDR3 nucleotides: TGTGCCAGCAGCGTAGCTGGGGACAACTATGGCTACACCTTC. As protein: CASSVAGDNYGYTF. This rearrangement joins TRBV9 to TRBJ1-2, with a possible D match to TRBD1 (5 bases). V lost 0 bases and J 2 bases, leaving 8 bases between the germline ends. Germline values: CDR1 SGDLS, CDR2 YYNGEE. The CDR3 consists of 14 residues. Variable domain in full (rest from reference TRBV9 and TRBJ1-2): DSGVTQTPKHLITATGQRVTLRCSPRSGDLSVYWYQQSLDQGLQFLIQYYNGEERAKGNILERFSAQQFPDLHSELNLSSLELGDSALYFCASSVAGDNYGYTFGSGTRLTVV.